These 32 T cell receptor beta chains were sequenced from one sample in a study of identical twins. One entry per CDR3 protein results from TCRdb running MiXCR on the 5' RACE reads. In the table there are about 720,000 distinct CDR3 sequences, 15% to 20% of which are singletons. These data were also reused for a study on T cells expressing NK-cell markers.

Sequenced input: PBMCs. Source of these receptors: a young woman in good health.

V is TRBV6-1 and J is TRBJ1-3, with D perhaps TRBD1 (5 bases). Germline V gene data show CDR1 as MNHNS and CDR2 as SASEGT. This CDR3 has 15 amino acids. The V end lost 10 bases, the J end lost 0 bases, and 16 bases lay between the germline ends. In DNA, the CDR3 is TGTGCCACCATGCATCGACAGCGCTCTGGAAACACCATATATTTT. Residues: CATMHRQRSGNTIYF.

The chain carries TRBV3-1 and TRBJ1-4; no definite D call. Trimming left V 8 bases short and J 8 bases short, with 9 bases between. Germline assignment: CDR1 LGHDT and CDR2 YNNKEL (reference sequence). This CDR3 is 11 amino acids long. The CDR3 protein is CASAIGEKLFF. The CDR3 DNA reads TGTGCCAGCGCCATCGGGGAAAAACTGTTTTTT. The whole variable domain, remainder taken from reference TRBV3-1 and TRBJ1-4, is DTAVSQTPKYLVTQMGNDKSIKCEQNLGHDTMYWYKQDSKKFLKIMFSYNNKELIINETVPNRFSPKSPDKAHLNLHINSLELGDSAVYFCASAIGEKLFFGSGTQLSVL.

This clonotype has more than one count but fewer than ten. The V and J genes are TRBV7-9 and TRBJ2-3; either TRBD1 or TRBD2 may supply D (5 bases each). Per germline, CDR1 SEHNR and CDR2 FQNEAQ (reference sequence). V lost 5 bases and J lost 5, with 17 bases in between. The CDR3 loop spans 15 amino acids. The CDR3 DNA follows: TGTGCCAGCAGCCCCCTGGCAGGGAGTTTAGATACGCAGTATTTT. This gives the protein CASSPLAGSLDTQYF.

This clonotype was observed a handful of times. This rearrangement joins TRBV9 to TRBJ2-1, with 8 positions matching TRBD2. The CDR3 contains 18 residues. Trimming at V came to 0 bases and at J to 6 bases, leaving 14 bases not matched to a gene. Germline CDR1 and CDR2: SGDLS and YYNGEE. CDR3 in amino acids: CASSVGSRKTSALNEQFF. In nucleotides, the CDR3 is TGTGCCAGCAGCGTAGGTTCCCGTAAGACTAGCGCGCTCAATGAGCAGTTCTTC.

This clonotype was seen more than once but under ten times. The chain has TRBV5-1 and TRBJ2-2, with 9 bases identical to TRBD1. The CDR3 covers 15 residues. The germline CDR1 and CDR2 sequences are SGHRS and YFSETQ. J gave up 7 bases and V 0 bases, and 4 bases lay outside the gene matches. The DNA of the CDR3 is TGCGCCAGCAGCTTGGACAGGGGGCCCATCGGGGAGCTGTTTTTT. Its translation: CASSLDRGPIGELFF.

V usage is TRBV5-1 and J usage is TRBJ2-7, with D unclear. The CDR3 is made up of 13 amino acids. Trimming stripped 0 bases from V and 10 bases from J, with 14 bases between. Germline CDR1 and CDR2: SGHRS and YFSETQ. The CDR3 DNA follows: TGCGCCAGCAGCTTGGAACAAATTGGGCGTCAGTACTTC. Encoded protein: CASSLEQIGRQYF.

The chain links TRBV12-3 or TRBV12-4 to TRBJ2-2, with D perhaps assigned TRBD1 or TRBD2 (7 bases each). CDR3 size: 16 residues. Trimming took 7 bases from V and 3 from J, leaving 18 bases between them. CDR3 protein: CASKRQGGSYTGELFF. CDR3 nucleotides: TGTGCCAGCAAAAGACAGGGCGGGAGTTACACCGGGGAGCTGTTTTTT.

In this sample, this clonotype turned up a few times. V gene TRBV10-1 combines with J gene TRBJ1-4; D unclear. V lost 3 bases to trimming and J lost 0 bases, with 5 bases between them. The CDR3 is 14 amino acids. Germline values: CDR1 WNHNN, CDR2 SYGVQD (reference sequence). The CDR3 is CASSDGSTNEKLFF. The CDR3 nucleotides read TGCGCCAGCAGTGACGGATCAACTAATGAAAAACTGTTTTTT.

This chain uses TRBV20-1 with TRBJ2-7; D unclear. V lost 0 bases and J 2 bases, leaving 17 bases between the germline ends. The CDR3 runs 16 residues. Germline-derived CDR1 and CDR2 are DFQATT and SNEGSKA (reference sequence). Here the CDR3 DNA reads TGCAGTGCTAGAGATACCAGGTTCGCGGTCCCCTACGAGCAGTACTTC. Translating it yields CSARDTRFAVPYEQYF.

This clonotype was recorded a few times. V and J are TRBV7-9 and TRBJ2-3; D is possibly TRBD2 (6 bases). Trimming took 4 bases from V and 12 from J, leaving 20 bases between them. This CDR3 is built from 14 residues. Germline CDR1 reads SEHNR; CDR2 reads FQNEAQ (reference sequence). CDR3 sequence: CASSSDFRREIQYF. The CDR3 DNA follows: TGTGCCAGCAGCTCAGACTTTCGGAGGGAGATTCAGTATTTT.

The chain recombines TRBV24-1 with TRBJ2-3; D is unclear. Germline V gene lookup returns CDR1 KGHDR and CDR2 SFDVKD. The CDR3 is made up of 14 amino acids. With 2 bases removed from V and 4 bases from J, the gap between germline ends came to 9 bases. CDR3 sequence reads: CATSDSGFADTQYF. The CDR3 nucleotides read TGTGCCACCAGTGATTCGGGTTTCGCAGATACGCAGTATTTT.

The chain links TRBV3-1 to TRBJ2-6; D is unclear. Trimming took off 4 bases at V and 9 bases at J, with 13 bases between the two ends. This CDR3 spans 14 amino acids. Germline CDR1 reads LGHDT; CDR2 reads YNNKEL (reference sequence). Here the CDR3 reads CASSLGSRVNVLTF. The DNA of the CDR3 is TGTGCCAGCAGCCTGGGCAGTCGAGTCAACGTCCTGACTTTC.

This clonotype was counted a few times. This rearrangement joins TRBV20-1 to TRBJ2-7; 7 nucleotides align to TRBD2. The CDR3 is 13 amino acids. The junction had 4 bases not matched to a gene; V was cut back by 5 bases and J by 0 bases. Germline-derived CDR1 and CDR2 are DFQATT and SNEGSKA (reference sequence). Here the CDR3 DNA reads TGCAGTGCTCAAGCGGGAAACTCCTACGAGCAGTACTTC. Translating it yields CSAQAGNSYEQYF.

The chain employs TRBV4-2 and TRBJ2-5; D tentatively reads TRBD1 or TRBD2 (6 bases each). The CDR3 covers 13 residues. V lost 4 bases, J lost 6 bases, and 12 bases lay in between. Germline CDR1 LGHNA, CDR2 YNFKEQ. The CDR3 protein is CASSPGGDQTQYF. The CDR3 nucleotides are TGTGCCAGCAGCCCCGGGGGCGACCAGACCCAGTACTTC.

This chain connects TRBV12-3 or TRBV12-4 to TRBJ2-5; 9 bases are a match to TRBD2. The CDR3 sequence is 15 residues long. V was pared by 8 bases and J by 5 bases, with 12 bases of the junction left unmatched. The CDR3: CASALTGTSWETQYF. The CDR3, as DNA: TGTGCCAGCGCCCTCACCGGGACTAGCTGGGAGACCCAGTACTTC.

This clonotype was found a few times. The CDR3: CASSPTTSSLRYYEQFF. In DNA, the CDR3 is TGCGCCAGCAGCCCAACGACTAGCTCATTGAGGTACTATGAGCAGTTCTTC. This sequence joins TRBV5-1 and TRBJ2-1; 7 nucleotides line up with TRBD2. The CDR3 has 17 amino acids. Germline V gene lookup returns CDR1 SGHRS and CDR2 YFSETQ. Trimming cost V 4 bases and J 8 bases; bases outside gene matches: 18.

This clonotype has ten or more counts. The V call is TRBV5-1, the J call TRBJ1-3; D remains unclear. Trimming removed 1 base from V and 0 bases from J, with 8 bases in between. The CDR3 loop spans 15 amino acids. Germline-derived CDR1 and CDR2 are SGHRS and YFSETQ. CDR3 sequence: CASSLSGSSGNTIYF. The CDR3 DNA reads TGCGCCAGCAGCTTGAGTGGATCCTCTGGAAACACCATATATTTT.

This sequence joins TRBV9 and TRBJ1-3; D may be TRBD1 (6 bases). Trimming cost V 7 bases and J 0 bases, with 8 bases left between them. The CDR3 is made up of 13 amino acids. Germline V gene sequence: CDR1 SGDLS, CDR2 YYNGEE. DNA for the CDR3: TGTGCCAGCTCAGGGGTCTCTGGAAACACCATATATTTT. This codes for CASSGVSGNTIYF.

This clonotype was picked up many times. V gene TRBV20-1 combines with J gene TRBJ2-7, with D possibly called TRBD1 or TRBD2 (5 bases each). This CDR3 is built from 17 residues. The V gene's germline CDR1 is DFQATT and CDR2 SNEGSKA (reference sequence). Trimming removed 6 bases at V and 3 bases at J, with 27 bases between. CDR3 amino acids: CSAIGVRDHTLFYEQYF. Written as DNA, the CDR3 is TGCAGTGCGATCGGGGTCCGGGACCATACCCTCTTCTACGAGCAGTACTTC.

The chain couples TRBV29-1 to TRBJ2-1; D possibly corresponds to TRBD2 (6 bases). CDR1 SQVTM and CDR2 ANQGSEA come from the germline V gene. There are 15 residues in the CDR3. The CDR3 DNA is TGCAGTTCTCGACTAGGGGCCCCCTCCTACAATGAGCAGTTCTTC. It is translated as CSSRLGAPSYNEQFF.

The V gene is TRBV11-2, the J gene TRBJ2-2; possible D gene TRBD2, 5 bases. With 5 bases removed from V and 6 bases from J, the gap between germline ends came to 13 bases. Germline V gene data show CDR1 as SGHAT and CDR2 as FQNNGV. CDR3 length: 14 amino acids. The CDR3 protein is CASSPDFGAGELFF. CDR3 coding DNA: TGTGCCAGCAGCCCCGACTTCGGGGCCGGGGAGCTGTTTTTT.

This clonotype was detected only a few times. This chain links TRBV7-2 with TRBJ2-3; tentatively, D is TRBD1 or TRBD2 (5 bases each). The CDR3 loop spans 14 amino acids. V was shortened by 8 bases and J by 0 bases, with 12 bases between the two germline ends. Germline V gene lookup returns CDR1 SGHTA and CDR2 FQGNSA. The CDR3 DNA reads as TGTGCCAGCCGAGGGGCCGGGAGCACAGATACGCAGTATTTT. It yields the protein CASRGAGSTDTQYF. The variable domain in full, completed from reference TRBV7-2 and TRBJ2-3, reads GAGVSQSPSNKVTEKGKDVELRCDPISGHTALYWYRQSLGQGLEFLIYFQGNSAPDKSGLPSDRFSAERTGGSVSTLTIQRTQQEDSAVYLCASRGAGSTDTQYFGPGTRLTVL.

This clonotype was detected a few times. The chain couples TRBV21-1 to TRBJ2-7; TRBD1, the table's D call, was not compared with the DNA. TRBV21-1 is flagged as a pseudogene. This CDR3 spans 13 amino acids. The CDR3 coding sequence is TGTGCCAGCAGCAATATGGGGGTTCACGAGCAGTACTTC. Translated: CASSNMGVHEQYF.

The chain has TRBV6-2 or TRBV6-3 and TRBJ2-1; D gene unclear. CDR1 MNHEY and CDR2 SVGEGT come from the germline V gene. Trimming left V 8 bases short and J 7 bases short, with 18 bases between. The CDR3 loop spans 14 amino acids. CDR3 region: CASSIRTLWNEQFF. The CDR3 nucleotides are TGTGCCAGCTCTATCCGGACGCTTTGGAATGAGCAGTTCTTC.

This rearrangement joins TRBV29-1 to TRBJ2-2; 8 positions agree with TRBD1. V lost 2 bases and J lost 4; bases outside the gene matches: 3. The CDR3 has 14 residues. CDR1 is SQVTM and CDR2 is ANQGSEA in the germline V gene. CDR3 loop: CSVESGGPTGELFF. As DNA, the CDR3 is TGCAGCGTTGAATCAGGGGGCCCCACCGGGGAGCTGTTTTTT.

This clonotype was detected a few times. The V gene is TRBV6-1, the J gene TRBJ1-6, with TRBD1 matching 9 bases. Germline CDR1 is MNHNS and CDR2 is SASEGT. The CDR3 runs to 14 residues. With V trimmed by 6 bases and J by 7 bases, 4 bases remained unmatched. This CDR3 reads CASRRTGENSPLHF. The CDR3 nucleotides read TGTGCCAGCAGGAGGACAGGGGAGAATTCACCCCTCCACTTT.

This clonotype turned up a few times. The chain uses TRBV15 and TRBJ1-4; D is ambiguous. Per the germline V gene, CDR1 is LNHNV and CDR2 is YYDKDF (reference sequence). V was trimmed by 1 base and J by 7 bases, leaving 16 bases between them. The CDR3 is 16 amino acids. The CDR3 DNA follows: TGTGCCACCAGCAGAGTACCCTACGCCCGCGGTGAAAAACTGTTTTTT. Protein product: CATSRVPYARGEKLFF.

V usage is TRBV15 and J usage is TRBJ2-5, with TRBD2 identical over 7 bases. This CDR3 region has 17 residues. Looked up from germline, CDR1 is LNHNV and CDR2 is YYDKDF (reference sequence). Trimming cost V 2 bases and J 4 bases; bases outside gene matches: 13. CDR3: CATSRSLLAGAGETQYF. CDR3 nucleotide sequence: TGTGCCACCAGCAGATCTCTCCTTGCGGGAGCGGGAGAGACCCAGTACTTC. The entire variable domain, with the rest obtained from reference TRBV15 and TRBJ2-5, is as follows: DAMVIQNPRYQVTQFGKPVTLSCSQTLNHNVMYWYQQKSSQAPKLLFHYYDKDFNNEADTPDNFQSRRPNTSFCFLDIRSPGLGDTAMYLCATSRSLLAGAGETQYFGPGTRLLVL.

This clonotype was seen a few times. For the CDR3, the DNA is TGCAGTGTCATCACTAGCGGGGAAGTTAAATCTACTAGCACAGATACGCAGTATTTT. This translates into CSVITSGEVKSTSTDTQYF. This sequence joins TRBV20-1 and TRBJ2-3; 10 nucleotides align to TRBD2. J gave up 0 bases and V 7 bases, and 19 bases lay outside the gene matches. Germline CDR1 reads DFQATT; CDR2 reads SNEGSKA (reference sequence). The CDR3 contains 19 residues.

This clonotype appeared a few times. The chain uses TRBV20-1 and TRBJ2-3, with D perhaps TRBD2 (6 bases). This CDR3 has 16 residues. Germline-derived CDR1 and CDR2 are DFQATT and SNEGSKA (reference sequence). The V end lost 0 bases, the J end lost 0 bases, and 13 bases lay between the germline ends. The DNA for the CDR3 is TGCAGTGCTAGAGAGGGCACGGCGGGGAGCACAGATACGCAGTATTTT. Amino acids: CSAREGTAGSTDTQYF.

CDR3 protein: CASNGQGSGETQYF. CDR3 sequence (DNA): TGTGCCAGCAATGGACAGGGGTCCGGGGAGACCCAGTACTTC. The V and J genes are TRBV2 and TRBJ2-5; 9 bases agree with TRBD1. The CDR3 consists of 14 residues. The ends lost 7 bases at V and 5 bases at J; junction bases unmatched: 8. Germline V gene data show CDR1 as SNHLY and CDR2 as FYNNEI.

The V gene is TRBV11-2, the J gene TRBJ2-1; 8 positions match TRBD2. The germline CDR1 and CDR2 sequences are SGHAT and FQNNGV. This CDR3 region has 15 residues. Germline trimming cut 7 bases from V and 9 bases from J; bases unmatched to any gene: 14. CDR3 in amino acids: CASIPISGENFEQFF. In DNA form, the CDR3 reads TGTGCCAGCATTCCCATTAGCGGGGAGAACTTTGAGCAGTTCTTC.